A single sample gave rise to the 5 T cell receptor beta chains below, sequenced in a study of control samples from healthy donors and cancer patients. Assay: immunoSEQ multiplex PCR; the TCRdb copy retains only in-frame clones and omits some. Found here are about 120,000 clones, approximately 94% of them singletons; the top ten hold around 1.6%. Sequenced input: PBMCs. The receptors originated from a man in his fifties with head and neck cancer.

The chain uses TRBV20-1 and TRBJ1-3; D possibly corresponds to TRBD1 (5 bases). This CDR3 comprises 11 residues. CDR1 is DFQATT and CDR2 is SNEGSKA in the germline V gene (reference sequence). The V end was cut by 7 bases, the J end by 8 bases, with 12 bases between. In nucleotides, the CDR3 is TGCAGTGTCAGGGCAATCGACACCATATATTTT. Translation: CSVRAIDTIYF.

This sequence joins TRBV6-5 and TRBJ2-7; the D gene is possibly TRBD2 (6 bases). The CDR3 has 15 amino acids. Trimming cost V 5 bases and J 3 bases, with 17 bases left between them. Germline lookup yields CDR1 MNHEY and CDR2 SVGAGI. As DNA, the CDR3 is TGTGCCAGCAGTCCCTGGAGAAAGGGAGGCTACGAGCAGTACTTC. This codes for CASSPWRKGGYEQYF.

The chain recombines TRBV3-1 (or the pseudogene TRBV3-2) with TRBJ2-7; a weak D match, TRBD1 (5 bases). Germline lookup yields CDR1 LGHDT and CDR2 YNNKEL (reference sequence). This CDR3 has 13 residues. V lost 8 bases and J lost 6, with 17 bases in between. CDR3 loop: CASSPEVQGEQYF. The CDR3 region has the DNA TGTGCCAGCTCCCCCGAGGTCCAGGGCGAGCAGTACTTC.

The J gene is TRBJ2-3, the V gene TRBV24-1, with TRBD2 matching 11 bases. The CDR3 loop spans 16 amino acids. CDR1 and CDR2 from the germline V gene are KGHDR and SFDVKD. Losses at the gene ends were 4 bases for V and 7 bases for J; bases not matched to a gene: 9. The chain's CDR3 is CATSEGTSGGLNTQYF. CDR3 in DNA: TGTGCCACCAGTGAGGGAACTAGCGGGGGTTTGAATACGCAGTATTTT.

The CDR3 nucleotides read TGTGCCAGCAGTTTATTTCCAAACTACGAGCAGTACTTC. Protein product: CASSLFPNYEQYF. The rearrangement joins TRBV27 to TRBJ2-7; D remains unclear. The CDR3 is 13 amino acids. CDR1 is MNHEY, CDR2 SMNVEV, per germline (reference sequence). V was cut by 1 base and J by 3 bases, with 7 bases left in between.